The clone carrying this TCR beta chain was recorded at least ten times. Its antigen is currently unknown. These data come from a study of T cells after posttransplantation cyclophosphamide. TCRdb keeps only in-frame clones here, not all; method: immunoSEQ multiplex PCR. The sample gives 35,000 to 40,000 clones, none seen only once, and the top ten clones hold over 5.5%. V lost 3 bases to trimming and J lost 8 bases, with 8 bases between them. This CDR3 is built from 12 residues. Germline CDR1 is LNHDA and CDR2 is SQIVND (reference sequence). Study results and limitations: Later blood repertoires were often dominated by clones from the donor CD8+ memory compartment.

The source is a man aged 25-45 years in good health and a related stem cell transplant donor. Material for sequencing was PBMCs. The rearrangement links TRBV19 to TRBJ2-1; D is uncertain. DNA for the CDR3: TGTGCCAGTAGTATCCCCTTCCATGAGCAGTTCTTC. It translates to CASSIPFHEQFF.